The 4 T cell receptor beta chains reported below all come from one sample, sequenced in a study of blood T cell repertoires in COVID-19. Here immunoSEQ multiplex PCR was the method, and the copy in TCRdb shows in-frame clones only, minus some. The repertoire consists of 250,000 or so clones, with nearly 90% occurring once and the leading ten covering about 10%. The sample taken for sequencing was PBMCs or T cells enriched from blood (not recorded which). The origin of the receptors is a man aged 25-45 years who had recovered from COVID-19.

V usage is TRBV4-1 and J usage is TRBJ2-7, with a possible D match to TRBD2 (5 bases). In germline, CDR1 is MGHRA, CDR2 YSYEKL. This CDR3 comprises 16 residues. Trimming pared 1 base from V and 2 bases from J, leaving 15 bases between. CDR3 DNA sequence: TGCGCCAGCAGCCAAGGGGGTAGCGTTTCGGCCTACGAGCAGTACTTC. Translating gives CASSQGGSVSAYEQYF.

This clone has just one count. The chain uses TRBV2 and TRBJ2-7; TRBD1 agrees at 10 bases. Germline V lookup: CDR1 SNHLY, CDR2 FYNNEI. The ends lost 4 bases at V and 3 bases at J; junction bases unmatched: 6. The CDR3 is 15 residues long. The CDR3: CASSVGQGGNYEQYF. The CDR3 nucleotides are TGTGCCAGCAGTGTCGGACAGGGGGGAAACTACGAGCAGTACTTC.

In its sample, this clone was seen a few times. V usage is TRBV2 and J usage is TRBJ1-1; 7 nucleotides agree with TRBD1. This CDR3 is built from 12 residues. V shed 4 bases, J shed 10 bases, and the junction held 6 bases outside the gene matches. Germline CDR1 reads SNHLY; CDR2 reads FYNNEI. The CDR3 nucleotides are TGTGCCAGCAGTGTGACGCAGGGGGGAGCTTTCTTT. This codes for CASSVTQGGAFF.

CDR3 amino acids: CASSLVASGRTDTQYF. The CDR3 DNA reads TGTGCCAGCAGCTTAGTGGCTAGCGGGAGGACAGATACGCAGTATTTT. The chain combines TRBV7-2 with TRBJ2-3; TRBD2 agrees at 11 bases. The CDR3 consists of 16 residues. Trimming at V came to 1 base and at J to 3 bases, leaving 3 bases not matched to a gene. Germline V gives CDR1 SGHTA, CDR2 FQGNSA.